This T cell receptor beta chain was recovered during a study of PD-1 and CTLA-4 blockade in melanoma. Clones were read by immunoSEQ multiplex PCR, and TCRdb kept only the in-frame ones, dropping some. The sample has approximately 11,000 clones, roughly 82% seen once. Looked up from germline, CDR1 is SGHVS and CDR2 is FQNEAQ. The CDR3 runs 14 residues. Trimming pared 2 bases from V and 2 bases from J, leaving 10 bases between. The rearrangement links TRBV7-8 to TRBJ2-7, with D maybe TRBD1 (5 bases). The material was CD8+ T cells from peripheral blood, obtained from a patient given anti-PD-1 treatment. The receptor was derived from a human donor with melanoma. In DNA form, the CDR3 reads TGTGCCAGCAGCTTAAGCGTAGGGGCCTACGAGCAGTACTTC. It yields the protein CASSLSVGAYEQYF.